This record concerns one TCR beta chain sequence. The antigen remains undetermined. Data came from immunoSEQ multiplex PCR; TCRdb stores just in-frame clones and leaves some out. The table has about 86,000 clones, 91% seen once. The entry originates in a study of graft-versus-host responses after intestinal transplantation. Trimming cost V 6 bases and J 6 bases, with 12 bases left between them. The germline CDR1 and CDR2 sequences are LNHDA and SQIVND (reference sequence). This CDR3 is 13 amino acids long. Study outcomes and limitations: GvH clones appeared in recipient marrow, some first in ileum or blood.

This receptor was identified in a human donor who received an intestinal transplant. The J gene is TRBJ2-4, the V gene TRBV19, with D perhaps TRBD2 (5 bases). Sequences were derived from unstimulated CD8+ T cells sorted from spleen or lymph node cells, sampled before intestinal transplant. The CDR3 DNA sequence: TGTGCCAGTAGCACATCGGCGGGAAACATTCAGTACTTC. The encoded protein is CASSTSAGNIQYF.